A selection of T cell receptor beta chains follows, all from one sample in a study. In TCRdb, the RT-PCR reads were re-called with MiXCR into one record per CDR3 protein. The sample consists of approximately 720,000 distinct CDR3 sequences, about 14% of them appearing once. The material sequenced was memory CD4+ T cells from blood. These receptors came from a female donor in good health, serving as a healthy control. The CDR3 runs from the conserved cysteine through the conserved F or W. A D gene is named only where the DNA matches it firmly. Only part of the rows carry a size: once, few, many, or a class if the clone is expanded.

j_call clone_size d_call v_call cdr3_aa cdr3_nt
TRBJ1-4 many NA TRBV7-2 CASGQNEKLFF TGTGCCAGCGGCCAAAATGAAAAACTGTTTTTT
TRBJ2-7 many TRBD1 TRBV5-6 CASSLMDRDLYEQYF TGTGCCAGCAGCCTGATGGACAGGGACCTCTACGAGCAGTACTTC
TRBJ2-1 NA NA TRBV11-1 CASSLDTENYNEQFF TGTGCCAGCAGCTTAGATACAGAGAACTACAATGAGCAGTTCTTC
TRBJ2-3 NA TRBD2 TRBV5-1 CASSWGTSGTMDTQYF TGCGCCAGCAGCTGGGGGACTAGCGGGACCATGGATACGCAGTATTTT
TRBJ2-7 many NA TRBV20-1 CSAPRSGSVREQYF TGCAGTGCTCCCAGGTCGGGTAGCGTCCGCGAGCAGTACTTC
TRBJ2-3 NA NA TRBV5-1 CASRRGSGPTDTQYF TGCGCCAGCAGGAGGGGTTCGGGGCCCACAGATACGCAGTATTTT
TRBJ1-4 NA NA TRBV5-1 CASSLGLNEKLFF TGCGCCAGCAGCTTGGGCCTCAATGAAAAACTGTTTTTT
TRBJ2-5 many TRBD2 TRBV4-1 CASSPGLAGGWETQYF TGCGCCAGCAGCCCCGGACTAGCGGGAGGGTGGGAGACCCAGTACTTC
TRBJ2-1 NA NA TRBV14 CASSPPGISYNEQFF TGTGCCAGCAGCCCACCGGGAATCTCCTACAATGAGCAGTTCTTC
TRBJ1-2 many NA TRBV20-1 CSAEDAGRAGYTF TGCAGTGCTGAGGACGCAGGCAGGGCTGGCTACACCTTC
TRBJ2-1 many TRBD2 TRBV24-1 CATSRGGLAGGYNEQFF TGTGCCACCAGTCGTGGGGGACTAGCGGGAGGATACAATGAGCAGTTCTTC
TRBJ1-2 NA NA TRBV9 CASSVGGERGYTF TGTGCCAGCAGCGTAGGCGGGGAACGTGGCTACACCTTC
TRBJ1-1 many TRBD1 TRBV20-1 CSARQGRRIEAFF TGCAGTGCTCGACAGGGTAGGAGGATTGAAGCTTTCTTT
TRBJ2-3 few TRBD2 TRBV7-2 CASSLARLAGITDTQYF TGTGCCAGCAGCTTAGCCCGGCTAGCGGGGATCACAGATACGCAGTATTTT
TRBJ2-1 few TRBD1 TRBV4-3 CASSQGATGSYNEQFF TGCGCCAGCAGCCAAGGGGCGACAGGGTCCTACAATGAGCAGTTCTTC
TRBJ1-3 NA NA TRBV30 CAWSLRPVGNTIYF TGTGCCTGGAGCCTCCGACCGGTCGGAAACACCATATATTTT
TRBJ2-6 NA NA TRBV20-1 CSARWGYSGANVLTF TGCAGTGCTAGGTGGGGGTACTCTGGGGCCAACGTCCTGACTTTC
TRBJ1-3 NA TRBD1 TRBV6-5 CASSPQGVDGNTIYF TGTGCCAGCAGCCCACAGGGGGTCGACGGAAACACCATATATTTT
TRBJ2-3 NA NA TRBV18 CASSPRDDDTQYF TGTGCCAGCTCACCCCGGGACGACGATACGCAGTATTTT
TRBJ2-1 NA NA TRBV10-1 CASSESPQDNEQFF TGCGCCAGCAGTGAGTCGCCGCAGGACAATGAGCAGTTCTTC
TRBJ2-3 many TRBD2 TRBV10-3 CAISDQTSGGGHTQYF TGTGCCATCAGTGACCAAACTAGCGGGGGGGGCCATACGCAGTATTTT
TRBJ1-1 few TRBD1 TRBV9 CASSPRTGHPAAFF TGTGCCAGCAGCCCCAGGACAGGGCACCCTGCGGCTTTCTTT
TRBJ2-7 many NA TRBV6-2/TRBV6-3 CASSPIVSGGSYEQYF TGTGCCAGCAGTCCCATAGTGAGCGGAGGGTCCTACGAGCAGTACTTC
TRBJ2-1 few TRBD1 TRBV28 CASSFFRGPNNEQFF TGTGCCAGCAGTTTCTTTAGGGGGCCTAACAATGAGCAGTTCTTC
TRBJ2-7 few TRBD2 TRBV11-2 CASSLGASGRALEQYF TGTGCCAGCAGCTTAGGGGCCAGCGGGAGGGCCCTTGAGCAGTACTTC
TRBJ2-6 many NA TRBV7-2 CASSFTSSGANVLTF TGTGCCAGCAGCTTTACTAGCTCTGGGGCCAACGTCCTGACTTTC
TRBJ1-4 few TRBD1 TRBV18 CASSLGTDEKLFF TGTGCCAGCTCACTCGGGACAGATGAAAAACTGTTTTTT
TRBJ1-1 few NA TRBV1 CTTPREPAEAFF TGCACCACCCCACGGGAGCCCGCTGAAGCTTTCTTT
TRBJ2-1 few TRBD2 TRBV24-1 CATSEAGRFVRGQFF TGTGCCACCAGTGAAGCCGGGAGGTTCGTAAGGGGGCAGTTCTTC
TRBJ1-5 few NA TRBV4-3 CASSQDEGGGKGPQHF TGCGCCAGCAGCCAAGATGAGGGTGGGGGAAAGGGGCCCCAGCATTTT
TRBJ1-4 NA NA TRBV9 CASSGKGFPEKLFF TGTGCCAGCAGCGGAAAGGGCTTCCCAGAAAAACTGTTTTTT
TRBJ1-2 NA TRBD1 TRBV29-1 CSAEDRGQGYTF TGCAGCGCCGAAGACAGGGGGCAGGGCTACACCTTC
TRBJ2-7 NA NA TRBV20-1 CSAQDLYEQYF TGCAGTGCGCAGGACTTATACGAGCAGTACTTC
TRBJ2-7 many TRBD2 TRBV6-6 CASSEPGLAGYEQYF TGTGCCAGCAGTGAACCGGGACTAGCGGGCTACGAGCAGTACTTC
TRBJ2-4 many NA TRBV20-1 CSAPGRGTKNIQYF TGCAGTGCTCCAGGTCGGGGGACCAAAAACATTCAGTACTTC
TRBJ1-2 NA TRBD1 TRBV5-5 CASSLDLGQGRSYGYTF TGTGCCAGCAGCTTGGACCTGGGACAGGGAAGGAGCTATGGCTACACCTTC
TRBJ2-1 NA NA TRBV6-6 CASSYSGSSSYNEQFF TGTGCCAGCAGTTACTCAGGGTCAAGCTCCTACAATGAGCAGTTCTTC
TRBJ2-1 few NA TRBV7-2 CASSLVRGAGIRGNEQFF TGTGCCAGCAGCTTAGTCCGGGGGGCAGGGATAAGGGGCAATGAGCAGTTCTTC
TRBJ2-7 many TRBD1 TRBV29-1 CSVRQGFSFYEQYF TGCAGCGTTAGACAGGGGTTTTCGTTCTACGAGCAGTACTTC
TRBJ1-2 NA TRBD1 TRBV20-1 CSGTLGQNLYGYTF TGCAGTGGGACCTTGGGACAGAACCTCTATGGCTACACCTTC
TRBJ2-1 NA TRBD1 TRBV7-8 CASTPQGTGSYNEQFF TGTGCCAGCACCCCCCAGGGGACAGGGTCCTACAATGAGCAGTTCTTC
TRBJ2-1 many NA TRBV9 CASSAEDRSYNEQFF TGTGCCAGCAGCGCAGAGGATCGCTCCTACAATGAGCAGTTCTTC
TRBJ2-7 many NA TRBV29-1 CSVGGFLGYEQYF TGCAGCGTTGGGGGATTCCTCGGCTACGAGCAGTACTTC
TRBJ2-7 NA NA TRBV7-2 CASSGRGGDNEQYF TGTGCCAGCAGCGGAAGGGGAGGGGACAACGAGCAGTACTTC
TRBJ1-4 few NA TRBV15 CATSRAVGTNEKLFF TGTGCCACCAGCAGAGCCGTCGGAACTAATGAAAAACTGTTTTTT
TRBJ2-1 few TRBD2 TRBV6-2/TRBV6-3 CASRYRLAPSTYNEQFF TGTGCCAGCAGGTACCGACTAGCACCATCTACCTACAATGAGCAGTTCTTC
TRBJ2-1 NA TRBD2 TRBV12-3/TRBV12-4 CASSLQAGYNEQFF TGTGCCAGCAGTTTACAAGCGGGGTACAATGAGCAGTTCTTC
TRBJ2-7 many NA TRBV9 CASSGGAADSYEQYF TGTGCCAGCAGCGGGGGGGCGGCGGACTCCTACGAGCAGTACTTC